The 5 T cell receptor beta chains listed next were all sequenced from one sample in a study of T-cell reconstitution after alpha-beta-depleted transplantation in children. Construction of the TCRbeta library involved unique molecular identifiers. TCRdb redid the calling of the PCR reads with MiXCR, one entry per CDR3 protein. Of hundreds of thousands of distinct CDR3 sequences in the sample, over 10% were seen once. Source: PBMCs, mostly from graft donor cells, taken 360 days after TCRalphabeta/CD19-depleted stem cell transplant. Receptors originate from a male patient under 18 who had a stem cell transplant for acute myeloid leukemia, so the T cells may come from the graft donor.

The V call is TRBV10-3, the J call TRBJ2-3; 8 bases map to TRBD1. Germline loops: CDR1 ENHRY, CDR2 SYGVKD. The J segment lost 2 bases and the V segment lost 4 bases, leaving 5 bases of the junction unmatched. The CDR3 is 15 amino acids. CDR3 nucleotide sequence: TGTGCCATCAGTGGGTACAGGGGGGTCACAGATACGCAGTATTTT. Its protein product is CAISGYRGVTDTQYF.

A few counts support this clonotype. The chain is built from TRBV5-1 and TRBJ2-1; TRBD2 matches at 13 bases. The CDR3 totals 18 residues. The junction had 7 bases not matched to a gene; V was cut back by 4 bases and J by 0 bases. The germline CDR1 and CDR2 sequences are SGHRS and YFSETQ. The CDR3 sequence: CASSTGLAGSGSYNEQFF. CDR3 in DNA: TGCGCCAGCAGCACGGGACTAGCGGGATCGGGCTCCTACAATGAGCAGTTCTTC.

This clonotype was found a few times. The chain joins TRBV29-1 to TRBJ1-1; no clear D gene. The CDR3 covers 12 residues. Trimming pared 7 bases from V and 1 base from J, leaving 10 bases between. Germline CDR1 reads SQVTM; CDR2 reads ANQGSEA. The CDR3 here is CSGYLRNTEAFF. As DNA, the CDR3 is TGCAGCGGATACCTCAGGAACACTGAAGCTTTCTTT.

This clonotype showed up many times. This sequence joins TRBV29-1 and TRBJ2-7; 8 bases line up with TRBD2. The CDR3 has 13 amino acids. V was clipped by 4 bases and J by 1 base; unmatched bases: 3. The germline CDR1 and CDR2 sequences are SQVTM and ANQGSEA. The CDR3 DNA reads TGCAGCGTTGGCGGGGGGCTGTCCTACGAGCAGTACTTC. Translation gives CSVGGGLSYEQYF.

This clonotype has a count of ten or more. The chain is built from TRBV28 and TRBJ2-7; D not certain. The germline V and J ends were trimmed by 3 bases and 0 bases, with 30 bases remaining between them. This CDR3 comprises 21 residues. The germline V gene encodes CDR1 MDHEN and CDR2 SYDVKM. The DNA of the CDR3 is TGTGCCAGCAGTTTTAGGGCACAGCGTTCTTCCCTTAAATCCCTCTCCTACGAGCAGTACTTC. Translating gives CASSFRAQRSSLKSLSYEQYF.